A selection of T cell receptor beta chains follows, all from one sample in a study of spatial heterogeneity in lung cancer. From the 5' RACE reads, TCRdb called clonotypes with MiXCR, one entry per CDR3 protein. This table holds tens of thousands of distinct CDR3 sequences, approximately 4.4% found once. Sequenced here: PBMCs, sampled at surgery. All receptors derive from a male donor with early-stage non-small cell lung cancer. Each CDR3 is given with its conserved first and last residue. A D gene is named only where the DNA matches it firmly. Expanded clones get a size class; other rows say once, few or many, or leave the size out.

cdr3_nt | cdr3_aa | clone_size | v_call | d_call | j_call
TGCGCCAGCAGCTTTACTAGCGACCCTAGCACAGATACGCAGTATTTT | CASSFTSDPSTDTQYF | many | TRBV5-1 | TRBD2 | TRBJ2-3
TGTGCCAGCAGCGGAAACAGGGGCTCTGGAAACACCATATATTTT | CASSGNRGSGNTIYF | many | TRBV9 | TRBD1 | TRBJ1-3
TGCAGCGTTTATGACTCGTCAGATACGCAGTATTTT | CSVYDSSDTQYF | medium-sized | TRBV29-1 | NA | TRBJ2-3
TGCGCCAGCAGCTTGGACCGGGGCGGGTCACCCCTCCACTTT | CASSLDRGGSPLHF | many | TRBV5-1 | NA | TRBJ1-6
TGTGCCATCAGTGAAGGTTTAGGGACAGCGAACACTGAAGCTTTCTTT | CAISEGLGTANTEAFF | many | TRBV10-3 | TRBD1 | TRBJ1-1
TGTGCCAGCACCGCCGGGGCAGGGGGCTTGACAGATACGCAGTATTTT | CASTAGAGGLTDTQYF | NA | TRBV2 | TRBD1 | TRBJ2-3
TGTGCCAGCAGTCTGCGGAGCGGGGACACCGGGGAGCTGTTTTTT | CASSLRSGDTGELFF | many | TRBV6-2/TRBV6-3 | TRBD2 | TRBJ2-2
TGTGCCAGCAGCTTCCCGGAGAGGCAAGAGACCCAGTACTTC | CASSFPERQETQYF | many | TRBV5-4 | NA | TRBJ2-5
TGCGCCAGCAGCCCGGAGGGGGCAGAGTTTAATTCACCCCTCCACTTT | CASSPEGAEFNSPLHF | NA | TRBV5-1 | TRBD1 | TRBJ1-6
TGTGCCAGCAGCCCTTGGGTGAACACCGGGGAGCTGTTTTTT | CASSPWVNTGELFF | NA | TRBV27 | NA | TRBJ2-2
TGCAGCGTTGAAGGGGACAGGGTAGGGTACGAGCAGTACTTC | CSVEGDRVGYEQYF | many | TRBV29-1 | TRBD1 | TRBJ2-7
TGTGCCAGCAGTCTCGACGCCCCCCGGCCCTGGTTC | CASSLDAPRPWF | medium-sized | TRBV2 | NA | TRBJ2-7
TGCGCCAGCAGCTTGGAAGCGGGGAGCACCGGGGAGCTGTTTTTT | CASSLEAGSTGELFF | many | TRBV5-1 | TRBD2 | TRBJ2-2
TGTGCCAGTAAAATTACAGGAGGTAATGAAAAACTGTTTTTT | CASKITGGNEKLFF | many | TRBV19 | NA | TRBJ1-4
TGTGCCACCAGTGATCCCGGTGGGCAGGGCGGCTACACCTTC | CATSDPGGQGGYTF | many | TRBV24-1 | NA | TRBJ1-2
TGTGCCAGCAGTTTGGCAGCGGGGGAAGAGCAGTACTTC | CASSLAAGEEQYF | many | TRBV27 | TRBD2 | TRBJ2-7
TGTGCCAGCAGAGAACAGAGCTACAATGAGCAGTTCTTC | CASREQSYNEQFF | many | TRBV3-1 | NA | TRBJ2-1
TGTGCCAGCAGCAAAACACAGGGAACCTCCTACGAGCAGTACTTC | CASSKTQGTSYEQYF | NA | TRBV7-2 | NA | TRBJ2-7
TGCAGCGTTGATGGGACAGGGGGCTCGACCTACGAGCAGTACTTC | CSVDGTGGSTYEQYF | medium-sized | TRBV29-1 | TRBD1 | TRBJ2-7
TGTGCCAGCAGTTTAGATAGCGGGGTGAACACAGATACGCAGTATTTT | CASSLDSGVNTDTQYF | many | TRBV12-3/TRBV12-4 | TRBD2 | TRBJ2-3
TGTGCCAGTAGTATAATGGGCGGACTAGCGGGGGGAATCAATGAGCAGTTCTTC | CASSIMGGLAGGINEQFF | NA | TRBV19 | TRBD2 | TRBJ2-1
TGTGCCAGCAGTCCGATCGGGACAGAGAATGAAAAACTGTTTTTT | CASSPIGTENEKLFF | many | TRBV28 | TRBD1 | TRBJ1-4
TGTGCCAGCAGTTCGCGGGGACAGGTAGGCAATGAGCAGTTCTTC | CASSSRGQVGNEQFF | many | TRBV27 | TRBD1 | TRBJ2-1
TGTGCCAGCAGCGGCGGAAATTCACCCCTCCACTTT | CASSGGNSPLHF | medium-sized | TRBV9 | NA | TRBJ1-6
TGTGCCAGCAGCATGAGGGAGACAGTCTTAGCCAAAAACATTCAGTACTTC | CASSMRETVLAKNIQYF | few | TRBV11-2 | NA | TRBJ2-4
TGTGCCAGCAGCGAACCCTGGACGGTACCTAGCACAGATACGCAGTATTTT | CASSEPWTVPSTDTQYF | many | TRBV6-1 | NA | TRBJ2-3
TGCAGTGCTATTCAGGGTGGGAGGGCCAACGTCCTGACTTTC | CSAIQGGRANVLTF | medium-sized | TRBV20-1 | NA | TRBJ2-6
TGTGCCAGCAGCTTAATGACGGGGGTGGAGACCCAGTACTTC | CASSLMTGVETQYF | few | TRBV7-9 | NA | TRBJ2-5
TGTGCCAGCAGTGAATCGCGACACCTATCCTACGAGCAGTACTTC | CASSESRHLSYEQYF | many | TRBV6-1 | NA | TRBJ2-7
TGTGCCAGCAGCTTAGGAAGGACTCCCTCCTACAATGAGCAGTTCTTC | CASSLGRTPSYNEQFF | many | TRBV7-8 | NA | TRBJ2-1
TGTGCCATCAGCCCCGGGACACTAGCCTACGAGCAGTACTTC | CAISPGTLAYEQYF | few | TRBV10-3 | NA | TRBJ2-7
TGTGCCTGCTCCCTAGGTGCATTGAACACTGAAGCTTTCTTT | CACSLGALNTEAFF | NA | TRBV30 | NA | TRBJ1-1
TGCAGTGCTAGAAGACCCCGGGAAAGCACAGATACGCAGTATTTT | CSARRPRESTDTQYF | many | TRBV20-1 | NA | TRBJ2-3
TGCAGTGGGGCTAGCGGGAGACGCACCGGGGAGCTGTTTTTT | CSGASGRRTGELFF | many | TRBV20-1 | TRBD2 | TRBJ2-2
TGTGCCAGCAGCTTGATGACAGGCGTCTACAGTGAGCAGTTCTTC | CASSLMTGVYSEQFF | many | TRBV7-3 | NA | TRBJ2-1
TGTGCCAGCAGCTTTGTAGCGGGAGGGCCGCAAGAGACCCAGTACTTC | CASSFVAGGPQETQYF | NA | TRBV7-2 | TRBD2 | TRBJ2-5
TGTGCCAGCAGCGTAGTCGCACTAGCGGGAGGTGAAGAGCAGTACTTC | CASSVVALAGGEEQYF | few | TRBV9 | TRBD2 | TRBJ2-7
TGTGCCAGCAGCGTAGCACAGGCTGGAAACACCATATATTTT | CASSVAQAGNTIYF | many | TRBV9 | NA | TRBJ1-3
TGTGCCAGCACTATGGGGTCGGGACGATCTGGGGCCAACGTCCTGACTTTC | CASTMGSGRSGANVLTF | few | TRBV7-6 | NA | TRBJ2-6
TGTGCCAGCAGCCCACAAGGGCCTAGCGGACAAGAGACCCAGTACTTC | CASSPQGPSGQETQYF | many | TRBV2 | TRBD2 | TRBJ2-5
TGCGCCAGCAGCCAGGCCAGAGCAAGCACAGATACGCAGTATTTT | CASSQARASTDTQYF | medium-sized | TRBV4-3 | NA | TRBJ2-3
TGCAGTGCTGGGGACAACGGTTATGGCTACACCTTC | CSAGDNGYGYTF | many | TRBV20-1 | NA | TRBJ1-2
TGTGCCAGCAGCTCCAACTACGAGGATACCGGGGAGCTGTTTTTT | CASSSNYEDTGELFF | many | TRBV3-1 | NA | TRBJ2-2
TGTGCCAGCACCCCGGGGCTAGCGGGGGGAAACACCGGGGAGCTGTTTTTT | CASTPGLAGGNTGELFF | many | TRBV2 | TRBD2 | TRBJ2-2
TGTGCCAGCAGCTCCAATAACGGGACAGGGGAATGCTACGAGCAGTACTTC | CASSSNNGTGECYEQYF | many | TRBV7-6 | TRBD1 | TRBJ2-7
TGTGCCAGCAGCCCCCGCCCGGAGAGGGAGAACACTGAAGCTTTCTTT | CASSPRPERENTEAFF | few | TRBV9 | NA | TRBJ1-1
TGTGCCAGCGACAGGGGAGGGATTGGCTACACCTTC | CASDRGGIGYTF | few | TRBV7-9 | TRBD1 | TRBJ1-2
TGTGCCAGCACCCGGGACAGGGGGCTTAATGAGCAGTTCTTC | CASTRDRGLNEQFF | many | TRBV7-2 | TRBD1 | TRBJ2-1
TGTGCCAGCAGCCTGGGACAGTTACCCACAGATACGCAGTATTTT | CASSLGQLPTDTQYF | NA | TRBV11-2 | TRBD1 | TRBJ2-3
TGTGCTAGTGCCGAGAAGGGTCAGAATCAGCCCCAGCATTTT | CASAEKGQNQPQHF | many | TRBV12-5 | NA | TRBJ1-5
TGCAGCGTTGATGCGTCAGGGTTTGACACCGGGGAGCTGTTTTTT | CSVDASGFDTGELFF | few | TRBV29-1 | NA | TRBJ2-2
TGTGCCAGCAGCTTCCAAAAAGCAGGGTTTGGCGAGCAGTACTTC | CASSFQKAGFGEQYF | many | TRBV12-3/TRBV12-4 | NA | TRBJ2-7
TGTGCCACCAGTGATTGGGCGGAAAACAATGAGCAGTTCTTC | CATSDWAENNEQFF | NA | TRBV24-1 | NA | TRBJ2-1